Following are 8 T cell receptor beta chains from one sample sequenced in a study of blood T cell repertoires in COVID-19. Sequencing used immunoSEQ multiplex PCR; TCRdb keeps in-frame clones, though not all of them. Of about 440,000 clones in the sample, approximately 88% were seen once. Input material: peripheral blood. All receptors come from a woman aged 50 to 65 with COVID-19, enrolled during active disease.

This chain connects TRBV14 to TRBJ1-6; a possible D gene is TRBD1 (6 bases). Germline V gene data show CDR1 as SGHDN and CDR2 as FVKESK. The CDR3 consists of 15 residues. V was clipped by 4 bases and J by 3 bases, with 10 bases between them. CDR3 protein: CASSPGQFYNSPLHF. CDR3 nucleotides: TGTGCCAGCAGCCCCGGACAGTTCTATAATTCACCCCTCCACTTT.

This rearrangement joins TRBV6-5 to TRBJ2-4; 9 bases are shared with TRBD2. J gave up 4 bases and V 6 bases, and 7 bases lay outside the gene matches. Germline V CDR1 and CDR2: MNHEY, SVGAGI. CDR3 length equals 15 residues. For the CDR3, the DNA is TGTGCCAGCAGGTTAAGCGGGGGGCCTAAAAACATTCAGTACTTC. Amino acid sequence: CASRLSGGPKNIQYF.

CDR3 sequence reads: CASSFAGGQYF. Written as DNA, the CDR3 is TGTGCCAGCAGTTTCGCCGGCGGGCAGTACTTC. The chain links TRBV27 to TRBJ2-7; D not certain. CDR3 length equals 11 residues. CDR1 is MNHEY and CDR2 is SMNVEV in the germline V gene (reference sequence). Trimming removed 3 bases at V and 9 bases at J, with 9 bases between.

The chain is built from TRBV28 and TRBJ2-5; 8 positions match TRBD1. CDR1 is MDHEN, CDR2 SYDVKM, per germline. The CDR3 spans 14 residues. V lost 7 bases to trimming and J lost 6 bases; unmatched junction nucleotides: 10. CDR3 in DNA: TGTGCCAGCACCCGGACAGGGTTCGTGAAGACCCAGTACTTC. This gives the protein CASTRTGFVKTQYF.

The CDR3, as DNA: TGTGCCAGCAGCTCCCCCTCCCGGGGGGTAAGGGGCTACACCTTC. Amino acid sequence: CASSSPSRGVRGYTF. The chain uses TRBV7-2 and TRBJ1-2; possibly TRBD1 for D (5 bases). The V end was cut by 4 bases, the J end by 8 bases, with 20 bases between. The CDR3 has 15 residues. CDR1 and CDR2 (germline): SGHTA, FQGNSA.

CDR3 region: CASSQDSRAGALGGGTQYF. DNA of the CDR3: TGTGCCAGCAGCCAAGATTCGAGGGCGGGGGCCCTAGGCGGGGGTACGCAGTATTTT. The gene calls are TRBV4-2 and TRBJ2-3; a weak D match, TRBD2 (7 bases). Germline V gene sequence: CDR1 LGHNA, CDR2 YNFKEQ. The CDR3 loop spans 19 amino acids. V was shortened by 0 bases and J by 8 bases, with 27 bases between the two germline ends.

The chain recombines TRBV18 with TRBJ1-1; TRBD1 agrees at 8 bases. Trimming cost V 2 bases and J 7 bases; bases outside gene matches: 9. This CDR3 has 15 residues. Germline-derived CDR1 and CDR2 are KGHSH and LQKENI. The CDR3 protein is CASSPNRQGSDEAFF. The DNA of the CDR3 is TGTGCCAGCTCACCAAATAGACAGGGGAGCGATGAAGCTTTCTTT.

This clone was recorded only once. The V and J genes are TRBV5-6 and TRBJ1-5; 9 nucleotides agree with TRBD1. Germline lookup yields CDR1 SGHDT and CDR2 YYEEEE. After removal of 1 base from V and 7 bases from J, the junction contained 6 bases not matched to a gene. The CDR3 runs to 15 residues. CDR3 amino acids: CASSLRDRVWQPQHF. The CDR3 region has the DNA TGTGCCAGCAGCTTGAGGGACAGGGTCTGGCAGCCCCAGCATTTT. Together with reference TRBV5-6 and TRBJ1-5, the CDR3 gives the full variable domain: DAGVTQSPTHLIKTRGQQVTLRCSPKSGHDTVSWYQQALGQGPQFIFQYYEEEERQRGNFPDRFSGHQFPNYSSELNVNALLLGDSALYLCASSLRDRVWQPQHFGDGTRLSIL.